This T cell receptor beta chain was recorded in a study of T cells in Graves' hyperthyroidism and ophthalmopathy. The CDR3 regions of TCR beta were amplified from RNA transcripts. When the TCR CDR3 underwent first-round RT-PCR, the HTBI primer set was used. TCRdb recomputed calls from the multiplex PCR reads with MiXCR, one row per CDR3 protein. The sample carries about 200,000 distinct CDR3 sequences, about 17% recorded once. Newly diagnosed patients aged 18 to 65 had hyperthyroidism of under 2 months' duration. Clinical symptoms, serum thyroxine, TRAb, thyroid ultrasound and orbital computed tomography informed diagnoses. The CDR3 sequence is 22 residues long. The germline V gene encodes CDR1 SGHDN and CDR2 FVKESK. Trimming at V came to 0 bases and at J to 1 base, leaving 19 bases not matched to a gene.

This clonotype originated in a man aged 40-55 years with Graves' hyperthyroidism. The chain carries TRBV14 and TRBJ2-2; TRBD1 aligns across 8 bases. The sequenced material came from blood. CDR3: CASSQDLIRTGPSPWNTGELFF. Written as DNA, the CDR3 is TGTGCCAGCAGCCAAGATCTTATTCGGACAGGGCCCTCACCGTGGAACACCGGGGAGCTGTTTTTT.